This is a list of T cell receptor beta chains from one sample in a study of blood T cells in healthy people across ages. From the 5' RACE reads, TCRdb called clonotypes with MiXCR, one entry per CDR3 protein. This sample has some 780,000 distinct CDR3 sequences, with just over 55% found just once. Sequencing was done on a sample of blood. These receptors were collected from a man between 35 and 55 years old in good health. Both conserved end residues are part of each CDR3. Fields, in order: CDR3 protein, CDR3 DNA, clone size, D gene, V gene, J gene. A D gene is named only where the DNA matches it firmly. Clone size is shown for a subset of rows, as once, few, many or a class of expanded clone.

CASSGNNEQFF	TGTGCCAGCAGTGGAAACAATGAGCAGTTCTTC	many	.	TRBV6-2/TRBV6-3	TRBJ2-1
CSAARQGQDNSPLHF	TGCAGTGCTGCAAGACAGGGGCAGGATAATTCACCCCTCCACTTT	.	TRBD1	TRBV20-1	TRBJ1-6
CASRVSRTGDGYTF	TGTGCCAGCCGGGTTTCCAGGACAGGGGATGGCTACACCTTC	.	TRBD1	TRBV6-5	TRBJ1-2
CASSPLARGYQETQYF	TGTGCCAGCAGCCCACTAGCGAGGGGCTACCAAGAGACCCAGTACTTC	.	TRBD2	TRBV6-2/TRBV6-3	TRBJ2-5
CGVDIQGRGEQYF	TGCGGCGTTGACATACAGGGCCGGGGCGAGCAGTACTTC	.	.	TRBV29-1	TRBJ2-7
CASRAGTGLETQYF	TGTGCCAGCAGAGCCGGGACAGGGCTCGAGACCCAGTACTTC	.	TRBD1	TRBV27	TRBJ2-5
CASSQEGTLGSQPQHF	TGTGCCAGCAGCCAAGAAGGGACCTTGGGCAGTCAGCCCCAGCATTTT	.	.	TRBV3-1	TRBJ1-5
CSARDLLAGTKETQYF	TGCAGTGCTAGAGATTTATTAGCGGGGACGAAAGAGACCCAGTACTTC	.	TRBD2	TRBV20-1	TRBJ2-5
CASSLHLRVREQFF	TGTGCCAGCAGTTTACACCTCAGGGTTAGGGAGCAGTTCTTC	.	.	TRBV27	TRBJ2-1
CSVEGSGVSTDTQYF	TGCAGCGTTGAAGGTAGCGGGGTCAGCACAGATACGCAGTATTTT	.	TRBD2	TRBV29-1	TRBJ2-3
CAWGSVGAFF	TGTGCCTGGGGATCGGTAGGGGCTTTCTTT	.	.	TRBV30	TRBJ1-1
CASSAAGTGAEQYF	TGTGCCAGCAGTGCCGCCGGGACAGGGGCCGAGCAGTACTTC	few	TRBD1	TRBV6-1	TRBJ2-7
CASSQDDRANYGYTF	TGTGCCAGCAGCCAAGATGACAGGGCTAACTATGGCTACACCTTC	.	TRBD1	TRBV4-2	TRBJ1-2
CSARVIIRDEVGDGCTF	TGCAGTGCTAGAGTTATAATCAGGGACGAGGTGGGGGATGGCTGCACCTTC	.	.	TRBV20-1	TRBJ1-2
CASSYFPGLAASGANVLTF	TGTGCCAGCAGTTATTTTCCCGGACTAGCGGCCTCTGGGGCCAACGTCCTGACTTTC	.	TRBD2	TRBV6-5	TRBJ2-6
CSARGTGRTEAFF	TGCAGTGCTAGAGGGACAGGGAGGACTGAAGCTTTCTTT	.	TRBD1	TRBV20-1	TRBJ1-1
CSARDVQGAWETQYF	TGCAGTGCTAGAGATGTCCAAGGGGCTTGGGAGACCCAGTACTTC	few	.	TRBV20-1	TRBJ2-5
CASSRSREAHEQFF	TGCGCCAGCAGCCGATCGCGGGAGGCCCATGAGCAGTTCTTC	.	TRBD2	TRBV4-3	TRBJ2-1
CATSDYRSTQETQYF	TGTGCCACCAGTGATTACCGTTCTACTCAAGAGACCCAGTACTTC	.	.	TRBV24-1	TRBJ2-5
CASSYARSSGSSTDTQYF	TGTGCCAGCAGTTACGCCCGATCTAGCGGAAGTAGCACAGATACGCAGTATTTT	.	TRBD2	TRBV6-2/TRBV6-3	TRBJ2-3
CSVDQGEPTEAFF	TGCAGCGTTGATCAGGGGGAACCCACTGAAGCTTTCTTT	.	TRBD1	TRBV29-1	TRBJ1-1
CATSEGHEQYF	TGTGCCACCAGTGAGGGGCACGAGCAGTACTTC	.	.	TRBV10-3	TRBJ2-7
CASSARQGTAFHSQYF	TGCGCCAGCAGCGCAAGACAGGGGACCGCATTCCATTCGCAGTATTTT	.	TRBD1	TRBV5-1	TRBJ2-3
CASSQESMGEQYF	TGTGCCAGCAGCCAAGAGAGTATGGGCGAGCAGTACTTC	.	.	TRBV3-1	TRBJ2-7
CASSYLGAAADTQYF	TGTGCCAGCAGTTATCTAGGGGCAGCGGCAGATACGCAGTATTTT	.	.	TRBV27	TRBJ2-3
CASSSRAVGTEAFF	TGTGCCAGCAGCTCGCGGGCGGTGGGGACTGAAGCTTTCTTT	few	.	TRBV7-9	TRBJ1-1
CASTPGGAEETQYF	TGTGCCAGCACCCCCGGTGGGGCAGAAGAGACCCAGTACTTC	.	.	TRBV28	TRBJ2-5
CASSQDPANYGYTF	TGCGCCAGCAGCCAAGATCCAGCTAACTATGGCTACACCTTC	few	.	TRBV4-1	TRBJ1-2
CASSAGRGAGGPQETQYF	TGTGCCAGCAGCGCTGGGCGGGGAGCGGGGGGCCCGCAAGAGACCCAGTACTTC	.	TRBD2	TRBV9	TRBJ2-5
CASSLGRTGVVHEQYF	TGTGCCAGCAGCTTGGGAAGGACAGGGGTAGTACACGAGCAGTACTTC	.	TRBD1	TRBV5-6	TRBJ2-7
CSARERGSSYNSPLHF	TGCAGTGCTAGAGAACGAGGGAGCTCCTATAATTCACCCCTCCACTTT	few	.	TRBV20-1	TRBJ1-6
CSAREKQGAPSYGYTF	TGCAGTGCTAGAGAGAAACAGGGGGCGCCTAGCTATGGCTACACCTTC	.	TRBD1	TRBV20-1	TRBJ1-2
CASSPNDLNEQFF	TGTGCCAGCTCACCTAATGACCTCAATGAGCAGTTCTTC	few	.	TRBV18	TRBJ2-1
CASSPQQTQFF	TGTGCCAGCAGTCCTCAGCAGACCCAGTTCTTC	.	.	TRBV11-2	TRBJ2-1
CARSYAGSLTYGYTF	TGTGCCCGCAGTTACGCGGGCAGTCTTACCTATGGCTACACCTTC	.	.	TRBV6-6	TRBJ1-2
CSANVDRTYEQYF	TGCAGTGCCAACGTCGACAGGACCTACGAGCAGTACTTC	.	.	TRBV20-1	TRBJ2-7
CASSEFTGDNEQFF	TGTGCCAGCAGTGAATTTACAGGCGACAATGAGCAGTTCTTC	.	.	TRBV25-1	TRBJ2-1
CASSPSGGKNIQYF	TGCGCCAGCAGCCCGTCCGGGGGCAAAAACATTCAGTACTTC	many	.	TRBV4-3	TRBJ2-4
CASSLGPARGETQYF	TGTGCCAGCAGCTTAGGCCCTGCCCGGGGGGAGACCCAGTACTTC	once	.	TRBV7-2	TRBJ2-5
CATSPRLGADTQYF	TGTGCCACCAGCCCCCGCCTCGGGGCAGATACGCAGTATTTT	.	.	TRBV15	TRBJ2-3
CASSMHHREEQFF	TGTGCCAGCAGTATGCATCACCGGGAGGAGCAGTTCTTC	.	.	TRBV27	TRBJ2-1
CASRGGREAYGYTF	TGTGCCAGCAGGGGGGGCAGGGAGGCCTATGGCTACACCTTC	.	.	TRBV27	TRBJ1-2
CSVNREGYGYTF	TGCAGTGTCAACAGGGAAGGTTATGGCTACACCTTC	.	.	TRBV20-1	TRBJ1-2
CASSLASGITYNEQFF	TGTGCCAGCAGCTTGGCTTCGGGAATTACGTACAATGAGCAGTTCTTC	.	.	TRBV5-5	TRBJ2-1
CASSLGSGLAGGRQETQYF	TGCGCCAGCAGCTTGGGTAGCGGACTAGCGGGGGGGCGACAAGAGACCCAGTACTTC	once	TRBD2	TRBV5-1	TRBJ2-5
CASSDWGEAFF	TGTGCCAGCAGTGACTGGGGTGAAGCTTTCTTT	few	.	TRBV6-1	TRBJ1-1
CANSESSGRRNEQFF	TGTGCCAACAGTGAGTCTAGCGGGAGGAGAAATGAGCAGTTCTTC	once	TRBD2	TRBV28	TRBJ2-1
CASSPGLADTRADTQYF	TGTGCCAGCAGCCCTGGACTAGCGGACACAAGGGCAGATACGCAGTATTTT	.	TRBD2	TRBV7-2	TRBJ2-3
CAAGTTADTQYF	TGTGCCGCCGGCACTACAGCAGATACGCAGTATTTT	few	.	TRBV10-3	TRBJ2-3
CSVDATQETQYF	TGCAGCGTTGATGCAACCCAAGAGACCCAGTACTTC	.	.	TRBV29-1	TRBJ2-5
CASSRGDMNTEAFF	TGTGCCAGCAGCCGCGGGGATATGAACACTGAAGCTTTCTTT	few	.	TRBV2	TRBJ1-1
CASSLDPWQFF	TGTGCCAGCAGCTTAGACCCCTGGCAGTTCTTC	few	.	TRBV7-9	TRBJ2-1
CSVEWGTGNSYEQYF	TGCAGCGTTGAGTGGGGGACAGGTAATTCCTACGAGCAGTACTTC	.	TRBD1	TRBV29-1	TRBJ2-7
CAISVGTSSYEQYF	TGTGCCATCAGTGTAGGTACGAGCTCCTACGAGCAGTACTTC	.	.	TRBV10-3	TRBJ2-7
CASSQDLAATGMETQYF	TGTGCCAGCAGCCAAGATCTAGCCGCCACAGGGATGGAGACCCAGTACTTC	few	.	TRBV14	TRBJ2-5